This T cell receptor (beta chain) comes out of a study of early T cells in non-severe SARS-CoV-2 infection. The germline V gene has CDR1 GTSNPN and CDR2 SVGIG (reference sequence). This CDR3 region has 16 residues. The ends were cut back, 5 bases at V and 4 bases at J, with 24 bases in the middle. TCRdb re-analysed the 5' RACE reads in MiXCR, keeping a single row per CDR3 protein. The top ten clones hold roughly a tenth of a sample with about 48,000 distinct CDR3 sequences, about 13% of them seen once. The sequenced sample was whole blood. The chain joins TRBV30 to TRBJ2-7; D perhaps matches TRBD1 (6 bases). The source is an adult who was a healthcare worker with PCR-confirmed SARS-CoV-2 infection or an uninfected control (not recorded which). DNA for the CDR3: TGTGCCTGGTCTTCGATCCACAGGGCCCCTCCTTACGAGCAGTACTTC. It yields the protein CAWSSIHRAPPYEQYF.